These T cell receptor beta chains were read from a single sample in a study of blood T cell repertoires in COVID-19. Sequenced by immunoSEQ multiplex PCR; TCRdb stores in-frame clones only, minus some. The data show almost 70,000 clones, roughly 89% seen once. Sequenced: peripheral blood. These receptors originate from a woman aged 50 to 60 with active COVID-19. CDR3s include the opening cysteine and the closing phenylalanine or tryptophan. The D gene is left open where the match is weak. Some rows mark clone size as missing; the rest say once, few, many or name a class of expanded clone.

>-|TRBJ2-7|15|TRBV6-5|once
TGTGCCAGCAGTTACTCCTGGACAGGGAGGGGCGAGCAGTACTTC
CASSYSWTGRGEQYF
>TRBD2|TRBJ2-2|17|TRBV19|-
TGTGCCAGTAGTATCCGGCCTAGCGGGAGGTCCACCGGGGAGCTGTTTTTT
CASSIRPSGRSTGELFF
>-|TRBJ2-1|14|TRBV7-3|-
TGTGCCAGCAGCCCTCGCGGAGCGTACAATGAGCAGTTCTTC
CASSPRGAYNEQFF
>TRBD2|TRBJ2-5|15|TRBV6-5|-
TGTGCCAGCAGGGGAAGCGGGAGAGCCGGGGAGACCCAGTACTTC
CASRGSGRAGETQYF
>TRBD1|TRBJ1-1|14|TRBV5-6|-
TGTGCCAGCAGCTTAGACAGGGTGGGCACTGAAGCTTTCTTT
CASSLDRVGTEAFF
>-|TRBJ1-1|13|TRBV9|-
TGTGCCAGCAGCGTCGGGAGCGGGACTGAAGCTTTCTTT
CASSVGSGTEAFF
>TRBD1|TRBJ2-7|13|TRBV7-8|-
TGTGCCAGCAGCCCGGGACAGTCCTACGAGCAGTACTTC
CASSPGQSYEQYF
>TRBD1|TRBJ1-2|15|TRBV30|-
TGTGCCTGGAGTGAAGGGGGCCAGCCTAACTATGGCTACACCTTC
CAWSEGGQPNYGYTF
>-|TRBJ2-3|17|TRBV9|-
TGTGCCAGCAGCGCCTCCAGCGGGCGATCTAGCACAGATACGCAGTATTTT
CASSASSGRSSTDTQYF
>-|TRBJ1-6|12|TRBV6-5|-
TGTGCCGGTAGGGACAATAATTCACCCCTCCACTTT
CAGRDNNSPLHF
>-|TRBJ2-1|15|TRBV18|-
TGTGCCAGCTCACCCACGACTAGTTCCTACAATGAGCAGTTCTTC
CASSPTTSSYNEQFF
>-|TRBJ1-1|20|TRBV6-6|-
TGTGCCAGCAGTCCCTTCGACGTTTCATATTTCGCGGGGGATGGCACTGAAGCTTTCTTT
CASSPFDVSYFAGDGTEAFF
>TRBD2|TRBJ2-1|14|TRBV10-2|few
TGCGCCAGCGGGGCTAGCGGGAGTGACGGTGAGCAGTTCTTC
CASGASGSDGEQFF
>-|TRBJ1-6|13|TRBV19|-
TGTGCCAGTACCACGGGCTATAATTCACCCCTCCACTTT
CASTTGYNSPLHF
>TRBD1|TRBJ2-7|13|TRBV19|-
TGTGCCAGTAGTAGGACAGGGTCCTACGAGCAGTACTTC
CASSRTGSYEQYF
>-|TRBJ1-2|14|TRBV18|-
TGTGCCAGCTCAAGGACAGTTGAGAACTATGGCTACACCTTC
CASSRTVENYGYTF
>-|TRBJ1-2|13|TRBV28|-
TGTGCCAGCAGAGGGGCAACCTCCTATGGCTACACCTTC
CASRGATSYGYTF
>TRBD2|TRBJ2-3|13|TRBV29-1|-
TGCAGCGTTGAGGGACTAGCGGGAGATACGCAGTATTTT
CSVEGLAGDTQYF
>TRBD1|TRBJ1-5|14|TRBV2|-
TGTGCCAGCAGGGGGACAGGGAGCAATCAGCCCCAGCATTTT
CASRGTGSNQPQHF
>TRBD1|TRBJ1-2|14|TRBV9|-
TGTGCCAGCAGCGCAACGGGACAGGGGTTTGGCTACACCTTC
CASSATGQGFGYTF
>-|TRBJ1-2|13|TRBV7-9|few
TGTGCCAGCAGCTCATTGACAGCCTATGGCTACACCTTC
CASSSLTAYGYTF
>-|TRBJ1-2|13|TRBV6-5|-
TGTGCCAGCAGAACTCAGGGCAACTATGGCTACACCTTC
CASRTQGNYGYTF
>TRBD1|TRBJ1-5|15|TRBV6-5|-
TGTGCCAGCCACTCGACAGGGAAGGGGCCTCAGCCCCAGCATTTT
CASHSTGKGPQPQHF
>TRBD2|TRBJ2-2|17|TRBV7-2|-
TGTGCCAGCAGCTTAAGGCTAGCGGGAGGGCCTGGCGGGGAGCTGTTTTTT
CASSLRLAGGPGGELFF
>TRBD1|TRBJ2-7|14|TRBV19|-
TGTGCCAGTAGTATCCAGACAGGGGGCTACGAGCAGTACTTC
CASSIQTGGYEQYF
>TRBD1|TRBJ2-4|15|TRBV7-8|once
TGTGCCAGCAGCCGGGCGGGCACAGGGGGAAACATTCAGTACTTC
CASSRAGTGGNIQYF